This T cell receptor (beta chain) derives from a study of cytomegalovirus exposure and HLA in healthy donors. Broader study findings: The sole available immune exposure information was CMV serostatus. In an earlier analysis, in about 530 donors, most V segments appeared productive either ~90% or ~30% of the time.

As regards this clone: The antigen is unknown.

Each of the donors was a healthy bone marrow donor. Whereas donors were nominally healthy upon sampling, unrecorded immune exposures were probable. The PCR used 60 Vbeta and 13 Jbeta primers. Here immunoSEQ multiplex PCR was the method, and the copy in TCRdb shows in-frame clones only, minus some. There are around 92,000 clones in the sample; roughly 76% occur only once, and roughly 7.7% lies in the top ten. Germline V lookup: CDR1 SGHRS, CDR2 YFSETQ. Trimming stripped 6 bases from V and 3 bases from J, with 14 bases between. CDR3 size: 14 residues. Sequenced material: PBMCs. The chain uses TRBV5-1 and TRBJ2-3; D gene unclear. The source is a human donor in good health. CDR3 sequence reads: CASTLRMVTDTQYF. The CDR3 region has the DNA TGCGCCAGCACACTCCGAATGGTTACAGATACGCAGTATTTT.